The rows below give T cell receptor beta chains drawn from one sample of a study of T-cell reconstitution after alpha-beta-depleted transplantation in children. TCRdb used MiXCR to reprocess the PCR reads, holding one entry per CDR3 protein. The repertoire holds fewer than 85,000 distinct CDR3 sequences, with roughly 14% as singletons. The sequenced sample was PBMCs, mostly from graft donor cells, obtained 180 days after TCRalphabeta/CD19-depleted stem cell transplant. All receptors derive from a male patient aged 2-10 years who had a stem cell transplant for acute lymphoblastic leukemia, so the T cells may come from the graft donor. CDR3s leave out the opening cysteine and the closing phenylalanine or tryptophan. Each record gives: V gene, CDR3 protein.

TRBV12-3/TRBV12-4,ASSFSDESNQPQH
TRBV28,ASSLDRGLYGYT
TRBV11-2,ASSSIHRDPPYNEQF
TRBV19,ASSIGYGSPAKNIQY
TRBV18,ASSPRVGRTYEQY
TRBV6-6,ASSSTIDEQY
TRBV6-1,ASRPTGLAGSTRYEQY
TRBV24-1,ATSEPNYNEQF
TRBV20-1,SASTSGGRYNEQF
TRBV29-1,SLGTGDGEQY
TRBV3-1,ASSHWVTGELF
TRBV7-2,ASSLPTYRGSIY
TRBV7-8,ASSFRTGRSGYT
TRBV20-1,SASPGQTLTETQY
TRBV7-2,ASRPRDARGDTQY
TRBV20-1,SARITDTQY
TRBV7-2,ASSRRVKSSYNSPLH
TRBV4-3,ASSQDKRGPYQETQY
TRBV5-1,ASSLGTSGLSSYNEQF
TRBV18,ASSRQRGRNTGELF
TRBV20-1,SARAPGKGKNEKLF
TRBV29-1,SVVYSGTVVF
TRBV7-2,ASSFGWGDGYT
TRBV11-2,ASSFPGQGIGGGLFYEQY
TRBV4-1,ASSQAGAIYTDTQY
TRBV7-9,ASRPTGSDTQY
TRBV6-5,ASRRGETQY
TRBV18,ASSPVQGSLNGYT
TRBV6-5,ASSYFGLVESNQPQH
TRBV4-3,ASSARTGDYEQY
TRBV2,ASTAGFSYEQY